This T cell receptor beta chain was captured by sequencing in a study of cytomegalovirus exposure and HLA in healthy donors. The wider study: Earlier results showed roughly 120 million unique TCR beta sequences derived from about 179 million T cells. Some 77 million unique TCRs from HLA-typed donors were held in an early release of data.

PCR employed 60 Vbeta and 13 Jbeta primers. Clones were read by immunoSEQ multiplex PCR, and TCRdb kept only the in-frame ones, dropping some. The sample consists of over 150,000 clones, 79% of them appearing once. These donors, healthy bone marrow donors, were studied. The length of the CDR3 is 13 residues. Trimming took 8 bases from V and 1 from J; bases not matched to a gene: 4. Germline assignment: CDR1 MNHEY and CDR2 SVGAGI. The rearrangement uses TRBV6-5 and TRBJ1-1, with TRBD1 identical over 7 bases. The clonotype was recovered from a middle-aged man in good health and CMV-seronegative. The source material was PBMCs. DNA for the CDR3: TGTGCCAGCCGACAGGGCGCGAACACTGAAGCTTTCTTT. Translating gives CASRQGANTEAFF.